The clone carrying this TCR beta chain was detected many times. Its antigen is as yet unknown. The source of the sample is a study of identical twins. Study-level results: Less excess twin sharing appeared in beta out-of-frame sequences. Possibly, invariant MAIT and iNKT cells partly confounded zero-insertion analyses. Findings depended on cross-sectional statistics rather than tracking the same donors. A lower insertion count was a feature of abundant cord blood beta clonotypes, with no such feature in memory repertoires.

This CDR3 region has 15 residues. Trimming shortened V by 4 bases and J by 0 bases, and 13 bases separated the two germline ends. Germline-derived CDR1 and CDR2 are SGHRS and YFSETQ. Each CDR3 protein gets one entry after TCRdb re-called the 5' RACE reads with MiXCR. The repertoire includes approximately 700,000 distinct CDR3 sequences, approximately 6% of them detected once, and approximately 1.6% sits in the top ten. The chain links TRBV5-1 to TRBJ1-2; D gene unclear. Input material: naive T cells sorted from blood. The origin of this receptor is a man younger than 30 in good health. The CDR3 spells CASSEAPSANYGYTF. In nucleotides, the CDR3 is TGCGCCAGCAGCGAGGCACCATCAGCTAACTATGGCTACACCTTC.